This T cell receptor beta chain was recorded in a study of CD4 and CD8 cells across lung adenocarcinoma regions. In its sample, this clonotype is large. CDR1 is MNHNS, CDR2 SASEGT, per germline. The V gene lost 7 bases and the J gene lost 0 bases, with 16 bases spanning the gap. The CDR3 has 15 amino acids. Samples came from patients with localized non-small cell lung adenocarcinoma. TCRdb redid the calling of the PCR reads with MiXCR, one entry per CDR3 protein. This sample has some 4,500 distinct CDR3 sequences, with roughly 45% found just once. The TCR comes from a female donor with lung adenocarcinoma. The CD4 and CD8 labels of this study may be unreliable. This chain links TRBV6-1 with TRBJ2-7; unclear D gene. The source material was CD4+ T cells from the margin of a lung tumor. This chain's CDR3 is CASMEPQAFSYEQYF. In nucleotides, the CDR3 is TGTGCCAGCATGGAGCCCCAAGCATTCTCCTACGAGCAGTACTTC.